This T cell receptor beta chain is from a study of blood T cell repertoires in COVID-19 (dated by TCRdb to 2020 to 2021). Looking at the study overall: The collaborator samples originated in the United States, Italy and Spain and spanned the acute and convalescent phases of COVID-19. Where HLA class I and class II types were available, the types were taken from metadata supplied by the sample provider, not from assay-based typing. The samples were drawn from the first 160 participants of the ongoing ImmuneRACE study and from 1,254 subjects provided by 6 global collaborators. The repertoires were released in a freely available public database intended as a resource for research on the immune response to SARS-CoV-2. Deeply sampled blood TCRbeta repertoires from subjects exposed to, actively infected with, or recovered from COVID-19 were included in the dataset. The sample metadata nearly always contained a de-identified subject ID, COVID-19 status, age in years and sex. The material from the prospective study consisted of cDNA or gDNA derived from T cells, B-cell-depleted T cells, or PBMCs. Points the paper makes about the study in general: Clinical and demographic metadata were provided uncurated, with the amount varying by source and participant.

The immunoSEQ Assay, a bias-controlled multiplex PCR, was used to amplify TCRbeta CDR3 regions from genomic DNA. In the original analysis: The number of nucleated cells in each sample was estimated by amplification of reference gene primers within the assay. To quantify the absolute abundance of each unique TCRbeta CDR3 rearrangement, sequence reads were collapsed and filtered. For each sample, productive Simpson clonality was calculated by taking the square root of Simpson's diversity index across productive rearrangements. Imported from immuneACCESS, the table was reduced by TCRdb to in-frame sequences with V and J called. These copies leave out some clones; in studies compared against another copy, an unresolved V gene accounts for under half, and the cause of the remainder is not known. From that table come the V and J calls and clone size; the DNA was used to work out D and trimming. For this sample there are 300,000 to 400,000 clones; about nine tenths appear just once. The ten largest clonotypes hold under 2% of the sample.

This clone has a handful of counts. Its antigen specificity is not known. There are no base qualities to consult, and no much larger clone falls within one base. One collaborating source in Seattle enrolled patients while the patients were actively infected and followed the patients over time throughout the course of disease. Whole blood was collected in K2EDTA tubes by collaborating institutions according to the institutions' own protocols. For TCRbeta analysis, collaborator samples were shipped as frozen whole blood, as isolated PBMCs, or as DNA extracted from either sample type. CDR1 MDHEN and CDR2 SYDVKM are derived from the germline V gene. V and J are truncated by 11 bases and 0 bases respectively, leaving an intervening sequence of 19 bases. Spanning cysteine to phenylalanine, the CDR3 consists of 15 amino acids. The retained sequence is limited to the CDR3, 45 bases, with the frame set at the first base.

Here the chain combines TRBV28 and TRBJ1-1, with TRBD1 perhaps the D gene, on 5 matching bases. The clonotype was recovered from a woman aged 30 to 39 with COVID-19, enrolled during active disease. Sequenced: peripheral blood. The CDR3 in this case is CASQRGGGMNTEAFF. The nucleotide sequence is given as TGTGCCTCGCAGAGGGGCGGGGGGATGAACACTGAAGCTTTCTTT. Extended through the reference TRBV28 and TRBJ1-1 proteins, this CDR3 yields the full variable domain: DVKVTQSSRYLVKRTGEKVFLECVQDMDHENMFWYRQDPGLGLRLIYFSYDVKMKEKGDIPEGYSVSREKKERFSLILESASTNQTSMYLCASQRGGGMNTEAFFGQGTRLTVV.